A selection of T cell receptor beta chains follows, all from one sample in a study of cytomegalovirus exposure and HLA in healthy donors. Measured with immunoSEQ multiplex PCR; TCRdb has only the in-frame clones, and not every one. The repertoire holds approximately 210,000 clones, with more than 75% as singletons. The specimen sequenced was PBMCs. The receptor source for this set is a woman aged 18-30 years in good health and CMV-seronegative. Each CDR3 is given with its conserved first and last residue. The order of the fields is J gene, D gene, V gene, clone size, CDR3 DNA, CDR3 protein. The D gene is left open where the match is weak. Not all rows give a size; the values are once, few, many and, for expanded clones, a class.

TRBJ1-6 TRBD1 TRBV27 - TGTGCCAGCAGTTTACTGGCGACAGGGTTTATGTACAATTCACCCCTCCACTTT CASSLLATGFMYNSPLHF
TRBJ2-1 TRBD2 TRBV5-1 - TGCGCCAGCAGCTTGGGCGGGGGAGACAATGAGCAGTTCTTC CASSLGGGDNEQFF
TRBJ2-2 - TRBV5-4 - TGTGCCAGCACCCACTCGGACACCGGGGAGCTGTTTTTT CASTHSDTGELFF
TRBJ2-1 TRBD1 TRBV6-5 - TGTGCCAGCAGTCGAAGCGGGACAGGGCTCAATGAGCAGTTCTTC CASSRSGTGLNEQFF
TRBJ1-2 TRBD1 TRBV6-5 few TGTGCCAGCCGGGACAGCTCCTATGGCTACACCTTC CASRDSSYGYTF
TRBJ2-7 TRBD1 TRBV6-1 few TGTGCCAGCAGTGAAGAGACAGGGGGCGGCTACGAGCAGTACTTC CASSEETGGGYEQYF
TRBJ2-5 - TRBV5-6 - TGTGCCAGCAGCTTGGCGCAGGGGCACCAAGAGACCCAGTACTTC CASSLAQGHQETQYF
TRBJ2-5 TRBD2 TRBV7-2 - TGTGCCAGCAGCTTACAAGTGCTAGCGGGGACGTACCAAGAGACCCAGTACTTC CASSLQVLAGTYQETQYF
TRBJ1-1 - TRBV18 - TGTGCCAGCTCACCACCGGAGACAGGACCTTTCTTT CASSPPETGPFF
TRBJ1-4 - TRBV18 - TGTGCCAGCTCACCACCCAGGGCAGCAACTAATGAAAAACTGTTTTTT CASSPPRAATNEKLFF
TRBJ2-3 TRBD2 TRBV5-1 - TGCGCCAGCAGCTTGAGTTCTAGCGGGATGACGCAGTATTTT CASSLSSSGMTQYF
TRBJ1-3 - TRBV6-5 - TGTGCCTCCCGGGGACATTACTCTGGAAACACCATATATTTT CASRGHYSGNTIYF
TRBJ2-3 TRBD2 TRBV4-2 once TGTGCCAGCAGCCAAGATTACGGGACTAGCGGGGGGAGTGTTACAGATACGCAGTATTTT CASSQDYGTSGGSVTDTQYF
TRBJ2-7 - TRBV5-1 - TGCGCCAGCCCCTGGCGGGGCTACGAGCAGTACTTC CASPWRGYEQYF
TRBJ1-1 - TRBV4-1 - TGCGCCAGCAGCCAAGGCTCAGTGAACACTGAAGCTTTCTTT CASSQGSVNTEAFF
TRBJ2-1 TRBD2 TRBV9 - TGTGCCAGCAGCGTAGATAAGCGGGGGTCCTGGAATGAGCAGTTCTTC CASSVDKRGSWNEQFF
TRBJ2-7 - TRBV7-9 once TGTGCCAGCAGCCCCATAGTAGGAGTCTCCTACGAGCAGTACTTC CASSPIVGVSYEQYF
TRBJ2-1 TRBD2 TRBV10-3 - TGTGCCATCAGTGAGCTTACTAGCGGGGCCTACAATGAGCAGTTCTTC CAISELTSGAYNEQFF
TRBJ2-3 - TRBV2 - TGTGCCAGCCTTGAGCGGGTAAGCACAGATACGCAGTATTTT CASLERVSTDTQYF
TRBJ2-1 TRBD1 TRBV4-2 - TGTGCCAGCAGCCAAGAACGAACAGGGGACAATGAGCAGTTCTTC CASSQERTGDNEQFF
TRBJ2-7 TRBD2 TRBV4-3 - TGCGCCAGCAGCCAAGGACTAGCGGGCTTGTACGAGCAGTACTTC CASSQGLAGLYEQYF
TRBJ2-1 - TRBV4-2 - TGTGCCAGCAGCCAAGTGACATCTTCCAGCTCCTACAATGAGCAGTTCTTC CASSQVTSSSSYNEQFF
TRBJ2-7 - TRBV7-2 - TGTGCCAGCAGCCCCCAGACAGGTCTCTACGAGCAGTACTTC CASSPQTGLYEQYF
TRBJ1-6 - TRBV21-1 - TGTGCCAGCACCGGACAGGCCTCCTATAATTCACCCCTCCACTTT CASTGQASYNSPLHF
TRBJ1-1 - TRBV4-3 - TGCGCCAGCAGCCAAGAGTTGACAGCGGGAGGGACTGAAGCTTTCTTT CASSQELTAGGTEAFF
TRBJ2-1 - TRBV7-9 - TGTGCCAGCAGCTTAACTACTAATGGCAATGAGCAGTTCTTC CASSLTTNGNEQFF
TRBJ2-3 - TRBV11-3 - TGTGCCAGCAGTCTCTTCCCGGGGTTAGATACGCAGTATTTT CASSLFPGLDTQYF
TRBJ1-1 TRBD1 TRBV5-5 - TGTGCCAGCAGTTTGGGACAGGGGGCGCGGGGGACTGAAGCTTTCTTT CASSLGQGARGTEAFF
TRBJ2-1 TRBD2 TRBV13 - TGTGCCAGCAGCACCGCGGCGCCTAGCGGGCCCTTTGGGTATGAGCAGTTCTTC CASSTAAPSGPFGYEQFF
TRBJ1-1 TRBD1 TRBV6-1 - TGTGCCAGCATTCCAAGGACAGGAGTAATTACTGAAGCTTTCTTT CASIPRTGVITEAFF
TRBJ1-6 - TRBV19 - TGTGCCAGTAGCCTACAGGGTAGGAGTTCACCCCTCCACTTT CASSLQGRSSPLHF
TRBJ2-2 TRBD1 TRBV27 - TGTGCCAGCAGCCCAGGAAGGGACAGGAACACCGGGGAGCTGTTTTTT CASSPGRDRNTGELFF
TRBJ1-1 - TRBV19 - TGTGCCAGTAGGAAACTCCGGGGGGTGAGAATGAACACTGAAGCTTTCTTT CASRKLRGVRMNTEAFF
TRBJ1-1 - TRBV6-6 - TGTGCCAGCACCTTGAACACTGAAGCTTTCTTT CASTLNTEAFF
TRBJ2-7 TRBD1 TRBV5-6 - TGTGCCAGCAGCCCAGACAGGGGGGTAAACTACGAGCAGTACTTC CASSPDRGVNYEQYF
TRBJ1-2 - TRBV7-9 - TGTTCCAGCAGTCCGGACACCTCGTCAGCTAACTATGGCTACACCTTC CSSSPDTSSANYGYTF
TRBJ2-3 TRBD2 TRBV28 - TGTGCCAGCAGGGCCTTTCTGGGGGGGACCACAGATACGCAGTATTTT CASRAFLGGTTDTQYF
TRBJ2-1 - TRBV30 - TGTGCCTGGAGTGAACAGGTAAATGAGCAGTTCTTC CAWSEQVNEQFF
TRBJ1-1 TRBD1 TRBV18 once TGTGCCAGCTCACCGGGGACAGGCGGCACTGAAGCTTTCTTT CASSPGTGGTEAFF
TRBJ1-5 TRBD1 TRBV5-1 - TGCGCCAGCAGCTTGACAGGGGGGACCAATCAGCCCCAGCATTTT CASSLTGGTNQPQHF